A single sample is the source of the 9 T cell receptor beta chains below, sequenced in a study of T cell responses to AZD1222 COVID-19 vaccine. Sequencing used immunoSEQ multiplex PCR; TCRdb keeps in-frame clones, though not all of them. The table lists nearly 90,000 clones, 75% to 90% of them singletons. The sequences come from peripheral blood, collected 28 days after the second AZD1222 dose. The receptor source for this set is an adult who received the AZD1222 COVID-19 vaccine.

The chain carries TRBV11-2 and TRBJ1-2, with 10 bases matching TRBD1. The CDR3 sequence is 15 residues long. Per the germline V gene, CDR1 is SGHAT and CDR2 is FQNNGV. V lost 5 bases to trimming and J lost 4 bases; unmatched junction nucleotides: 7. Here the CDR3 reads CASSLATGGVYGYTF. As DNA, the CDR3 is TGTGCCAGCAGCCTCGCGACAGGGGGCGTCTATGGCTACACCTTC.

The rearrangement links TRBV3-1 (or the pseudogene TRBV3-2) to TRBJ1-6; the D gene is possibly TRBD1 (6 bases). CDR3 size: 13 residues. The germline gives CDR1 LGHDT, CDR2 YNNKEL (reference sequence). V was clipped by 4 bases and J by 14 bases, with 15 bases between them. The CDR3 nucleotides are TGTGCCAGCAGCCCTTGGATAGGGGGTACCCTCCACTTT. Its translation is CASSPWIGGTLHF.

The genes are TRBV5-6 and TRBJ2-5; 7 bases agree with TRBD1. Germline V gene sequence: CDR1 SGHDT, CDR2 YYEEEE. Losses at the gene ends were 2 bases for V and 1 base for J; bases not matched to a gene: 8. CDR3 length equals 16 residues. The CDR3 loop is CASSFLPGQPQETQYF. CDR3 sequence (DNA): TGTGCCAGCAGCTTCTTACCGGGACAGCCCCAAGAGACCCAGTACTTC.

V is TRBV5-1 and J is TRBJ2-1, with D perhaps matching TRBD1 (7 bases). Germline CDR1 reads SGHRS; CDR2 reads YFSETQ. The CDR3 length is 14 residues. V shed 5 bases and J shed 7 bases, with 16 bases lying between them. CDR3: CASRTRQGWNEQFF. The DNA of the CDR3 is TGCGCCAGCAGGACTAGACAGGGATGGAATGAGCAGTTCTTC.

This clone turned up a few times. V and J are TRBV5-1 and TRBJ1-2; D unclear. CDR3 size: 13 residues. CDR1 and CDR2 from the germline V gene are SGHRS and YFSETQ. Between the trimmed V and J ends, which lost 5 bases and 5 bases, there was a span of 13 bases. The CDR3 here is CASSSGAQYGYTF. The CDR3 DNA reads TGCGCCAGCAGTTCGGGAGCTCAGTATGGCTACACCTTC.

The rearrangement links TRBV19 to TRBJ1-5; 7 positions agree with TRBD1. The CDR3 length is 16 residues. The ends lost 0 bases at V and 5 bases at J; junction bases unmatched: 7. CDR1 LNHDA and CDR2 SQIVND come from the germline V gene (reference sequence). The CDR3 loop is CASSIEGTETYQPQHF. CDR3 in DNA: TGTGCCAGTAGTATAGAGGGGACAGAGACTTATCAGCCCCAGCATTTT. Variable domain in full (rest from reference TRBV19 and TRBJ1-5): DGGITQSPKYLFRKEGQNVTLSCEQNLNHDAMYWYRQDPGQGLRLIYYSQIVNDFQKGDIAEGYSVSREKKESFPLTVTSAQKNPTAFYLCASSIEGTETYQPQHFGDGTRLSIL.

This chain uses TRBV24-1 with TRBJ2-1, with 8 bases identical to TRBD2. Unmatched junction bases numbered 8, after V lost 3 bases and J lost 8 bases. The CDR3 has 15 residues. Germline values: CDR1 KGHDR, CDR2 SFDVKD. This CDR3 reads CATSDPTGLADEQFF. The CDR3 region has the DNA TGTGCCACCAGTGATCCCACAGGACTAGCAGATGAGCAGTTCTTC.

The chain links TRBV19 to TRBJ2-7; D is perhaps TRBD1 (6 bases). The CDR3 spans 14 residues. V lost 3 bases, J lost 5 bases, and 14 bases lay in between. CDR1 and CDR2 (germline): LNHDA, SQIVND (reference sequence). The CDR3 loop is CASSINARGDEQYF. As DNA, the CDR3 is TGTGCCAGTAGTATTAATGCCAGGGGAGACGAGCAGTACTTC.

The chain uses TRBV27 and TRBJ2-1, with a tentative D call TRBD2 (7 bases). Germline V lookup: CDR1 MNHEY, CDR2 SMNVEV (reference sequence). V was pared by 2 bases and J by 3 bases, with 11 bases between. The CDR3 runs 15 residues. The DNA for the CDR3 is TGTGCCAGCAGTTTAAGGGGGGGCCTCTACAATGAGCAGTTCTTC. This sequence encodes CASSLRGGLYNEQFF.